This T cell receptor (beta chain) was documented in a study of blood T cell repertoires in COVID-19. Using immunoSEQ multiplex PCR, the repertoire was profiled, and TCRdb retains in-frame clones only, with some absent. The sample lists 95,000 to 100,000 clones, more than 75% occurring once. V was pared by 3 bases and J by 4 bases, with 7 bases between. This CDR3 comprises 13 residues. The germline V gene has CDR1 ENHRY and CDR2 SYGVKD. The chain is built from TRBV10-3 and TRBJ1-3; D uncertain. Material: peripheral blood. The receptor comes from a woman aged 25 to 39 with acute or convalescent COVID-19. CDR3 protein: CAISDGLGNTIYF. In DNA form, the CDR3 reads TGTGCCATCAGTGACGGGTTGGGAAACACCATATATTTT.